This T cell receptor (beta chain) comes out of a study of vaccination and CD4 T cells after COVID-19. Points from the study as a whole: A comparatively limited set of convalescent patients was examined, with no early post-infection timepoints.

Trimming removed 5 bases at V and 3 bases at J, with 17 bases between. CDR1 is SEHNR, CDR2 FQNEAQ, per germline (reference sequence). CDR3 length equals 15 residues. The Oncomine TCR Beta short-read assay was what sequenced the DNA obtained from cultured CD4+ T cells. TCRdb called the PCR reads again in MiXCR, with one record for every CDR3 protein. Of about 13,000 distinct CDR3 sequences detected, about 40% appear once; the ten largest clones hold about 13%. Treatment in this sample: approximately 11-day PBMC culture with coronavirus spike peptide pools or control peptides (ViraFEST assay). With peptide pools, ViraFEST first expanded antigen-specific T cells and afterwards sequenced their TCRs. A word on this clonotype: No antigen is known for it.

The J gene is TRBJ2-7, the V gene TRBV7-9, with D possibly being TRBD1 (6 bases). The TCR sequence derives from a human donor who had recovered from COVID-19. Sequenced sample: CD4+ T cells from blood, cultured in vitro. The CDR3 nucleotides are TGTGCCAGCAGCCAACCGACAGGAGCAGACTACGAGCAGTACTTC. It encodes CASSQPTGADYEQYF.